One sample yielded the 28 T cell receptor beta chains listed below, sequenced in a study of T cell responses to AZD1222 COVID-19 vaccine. Some clones are missing from TCRdb's copy, which holds only in-frame ones; the method was immunoSEQ multiplex PCR. This table holds about 70,000 clones, 88% found once. Sequencing used peripheral blood, obtained 28 days after the second dose of the MenACWY control vaccine. These receptors were taken from an adult who received the MenACWY meningococcal vaccine as a control.

This clone has just one count. The chain combines TRBV6-4 with TRBJ1-2, with no clear D. The V gene's germline CDR1 is MRHNA and CDR2 SNTAGT. This CDR3 is built from 13 residues. V gave up 2 bases and J gave up 4 bases, with 8 bases separating them. The CDR3 region has the DNA TGTGCCAGCAGTGACGGCGGTAGCTATGGCTACACCTTC. As protein: CASSDGGSYGYTF.

This clone was counted once. J is TRBJ1-2 and V is TRBV3-1 (or the pseudogene TRBV3-2), with D unclear. Germline assignment: CDR1 LGHDT and CDR2 YNNKEL (reference sequence). V was shortened by 8 bases and J by 2 bases, with 15 bases between the two germline ends. CDR3 length: 14 amino acids. The CDR3 DNA reads TGTGCCAGCGGTCCGGACGGTAACAACTATGGCTACACCTTC. Encoded protein: CASGPDGNNYGYTF.

The V and J genes are TRBV20-1 and TRBJ1-2, with D unclear. The CDR3 spans 16 residues. The germline V and J ends were trimmed by 3 bases and 1 base, with 18 bases remaining between them. Germline CDR1 is DFQATT and CDR2 is SNEGSKA (reference sequence). The CDR3 sequence: CSASSRPTTYNYGYTF. The CDR3 coding sequence is TGCAGTGCTAGTTCCAGACCTACGACGTATAACTATGGCTACACCTTC.

The rearrangement joins TRBV28 to TRBJ2-3; TRBD2 might be the D (7 bases). With 4 bases removed from V and 2 bases from J, the gap between germline ends came to 10 bases. CDR1 is MDHEN, CDR2 SYDVKM, per germline. The CDR3 loop spans 14 amino acids. The CDR3 DNA is TGTGCCAGCAGTTCGGGGGGCAACACAGATACGCAGTATTTT. Its protein is CASSSGGNTDTQYF. Looking up the rest from reference TRBV28 and TRBJ2-3 gives the full variable domain: DVKVTQSSRYLVKRTGEKVFLECVQDMDHENMFWYRQDPGLGLRLIYFSYDVKMKEKGDIPEGYSVSREKKERFSLILESASTNQTSMYLCASSSGGNTDTQYFGPGTRLTVL.

The chain links TRBV19 to TRBJ1-5; TRBD1 matches 11 bases. Per the germline V gene, CDR1 is LNHDA and CDR2 is SQIVND (reference sequence). V lost 5 bases to trimming and J lost 6 bases; unmatched junction nucleotides: 9. The CDR3 is 16 residues long. The CDR3 reads CASSSPGQGARQPQHF. CDR3 sequence (DNA): TGTGCCAGTAGTTCACCAGGACAGGGGGCGCGTCAGCCCCAGCATTTT.

The chain carries TRBV7-2 and TRBJ2-1; 8 bases map to TRBD2. This CDR3 contains 17 residues. Germline CDR1 reads SGHTA; CDR2 reads FQGNSA. V dropped 4 bases and J dropped 0; count of bases not matched to a gene: 8. The CDR3 is CASSSHIAGSSYNEQFF. In DNA, the CDR3 is TGTGCCAGCAGCTCCCATATAGCGGGGAGCTCCTACAATGAGCAGTTCTTC.

The chain uses TRBV18 and TRBJ1-4; D gene ambiguous. Germline CDR1 and CDR2: KGHSH and LQKENI. V lost 1 base and J 5 bases, leaving 8 bases between the germline ends. The length of the CDR3 is 14 residues. CDR3 nucleotides: TGTGCCAGCTCACCACGAGTGCACAATGAAAAACTGTTTTTT. Residues: CASSPRVHNEKLFF. The full variable domain, in which reference TRBV18 and TRBJ1-4 provide the parts outside the CDR3, is NAGVMQNPRHLVRRRGQEARLRCSPMKGHSHVYWYRQLPEEGLKFMVYLQKENIIDESGMPKERFSAEFPKEGPSILRIQQVVRGDSAAYFCASSPRVHNEKLFFGSGTQLSVL.

The chain joins TRBV11-2 to TRBJ1-1; 9 bases map to TRBD1. The V gene's germline CDR1 is SGHAT and CDR2 FQNNGV. This CDR3 is built from 14 residues. The V segment lost 5 bases and the J segment 1 base; nucleotides outside the gene matches: 2. Written as DNA, the CDR3 is TGTGCCAGCAGCCCGGGACAGGGGAACACTGAAGCTTTCTTT. The encoded protein is CASSPGQGNTEAFF.

This clone was seen only once. The V gene is TRBV7-2, the J gene TRBJ1-1; possible D gene TRBD1, 6 bases. Trimming removed 3 bases from V and 4 bases from J, with 15 bases in between. The germline V gene encodes CDR1 SGHTA and CDR2 FQGNSA. There are 15 residues in the CDR3. CDR3 coding DNA: TGTGCCAGCAGCTTCCTGATAGGGGGGCGCACTGAAGCTTTCTTT. It translates to CASSFLIGGRTEAFF.

The chain combines TRBV7-6 with TRBJ1-6, with no clear D. CDR1 and CDR2 from the germline V gene are SGHVS and FNYEAQ. The V end lost 5 bases, the J end lost 6 bases, and 11 bases lay between the germline ends. There are 14 residues in the CDR3. The CDR3 DNA sequence: TGTGCCAGCAGCCCCCGGGCCGTTAATTCACCCCTCCACTTT. Translating it yields CASSPRAVNSPLHF.

A remark on this clone: Mismatch with germline at one junction end may stem from a read error. The CDR3: CASGLGTSGGTNTQYF. The CDR3 DNA sequence: TGCGCCAGCGGTCTAGGCACTAGCGGCGGCACAAATACGCAGTATTTT. J is TRBJ2-3 and V is TRBV5-1; 8 bases line up with TRBD2. The CDR3 loop spans 16 amino acids. CDR1 and CDR2 from the germline V gene are SGHRS and YFSETQ.

The chain is built from TRBV7-2 and TRBJ1-2, with D possibly matching TRBD1 (5 bases). The germline V gene encodes CDR1 SGHTA and CDR2 FQGNSA. This CDR3 comprises 14 residues. V lost 5 bases to trimming and J lost 5 bases, with 15 bases between them. In DNA form, the CDR3 reads TGTGCCAGCAGCCCCTCCGGGACCGAATATGGCTACACCTTC. Its translation is CASSPSGTEYGYTF. Looking up the rest from reference TRBV7-2 and TRBJ1-2 gives the full variable domain: GAGVSQSPSNKVTEKGKDVELRCDPISGHTALYWYRQSLGQGLEFLIYFQGNSAPDKSGLPSDRFSAERTGGSVSTLTIQRTQQEDSAVYLCASSPSGTEYGYTFGSGTRLTVV.

The chain has TRBV4-2 and TRBJ1-2; D call uncertain. CDR1 is LGHNA, CDR2 YNFKEQ, per germline. Trimming removed 5 bases from V and 2 bases from J, with 6 bases in between. This CDR3 comprises 12 residues. This CDR3 reads CASSLANYGYTF. CDR3 DNA sequence: TGTGCCAGCAGCTTGGCAAACTATGGCTACACCTTC.

This sequence joins TRBV20-1 and TRBJ2-7; D may match TRBD1 or TRBD2 (5 bases each). The CDR3 runs 12 residues. In germline, CDR1 is DFQATT, CDR2 SNEGSKA (reference sequence). V was trimmed by 3 bases and J by 12 bases, leaving 18 bases between them. This CDR3 reads CSASFQGVEGYF. The CDR3 region has the DNA TGCAGTGCTAGTTTTCAGGGTGTAGAGGGGTACTTC.

CDR3 in DNA: TGCGCCAGCAGCCAAGAATACACAGGTGGGTCCTACGAGCAGTACTTC. Translation gives CASSQEYTGGSYEQYF. V gene TRBV4-3 combines with J gene TRBJ2-7; weak D call: TRBD1 (5 bases). Trimming removed 0 bases from V and 1 base from J, with 13 bases in between. The CDR3 has 16 amino acids. The germline gives CDR1 LGHNA, CDR2 YSLEER.

This clone appeared a few times. CDR3 in DNA: TGTGCCAGCAGCGATGGCCGGGTGAAAGGCTACACCTTC. Its protein product is CASSDGRVKGYTF. The gene calls are TRBV7-9 and TRBJ1-2, with unresolved D. Deletions cut 5 bases from V and 8 bases from J, with 15 bases between. CDR3 length: 13 amino acids. Germline V lookup: CDR1 SEHNR, CDR2 FQNEAQ (reference sequence). Full variable domain (rest looked up from reference TRBV7-9 and TRBJ1-2): DTGVSQNPRHKITKRGQNVTFRCDPISEHNRLYWYRQTLGQGPEFLTYFQNEAQLEKSRLLSDRFSAERPKGSFSTLEIQRTEQGDSAMYLCASSDGRVKGYTFGSGTRLTVV.

The CDR3 reads CASSPIGGSQPQHF. The CDR3 coding sequence is TGTGCCAGCAGTCCTATAGGGGGGAGTCAGCCCCAGCATTTT. The J gene is TRBJ1-5, the V gene TRBV28, with D possibly matching TRBD1 (6 bases). The CDR3 extends over 14 amino acids. V was trimmed by 5 bases and J by 6 bases, leaving 14 bases between them. Germline CDR1 is MDHEN and CDR2 is SYDVKM.

The chain carries TRBV6-6 and TRBJ2-7, with TRBD2 matching over 10 bases. The V and J ends lost 11 bases and 7 bases, in that order; junction bases with no gene match: 11. The CDR3 contains 13 residues. Germline V gives CDR1 MNHNY, CDR2 SVGAGI (reference sequence). In DNA form, the CDR3 reads TGTGCCGCCACAGCGGGAGGGTCTCGAGAGCAGTACTTC. It translates to CAATAGGSREQYF.

The gene calls are TRBV6-2 or TRBV6-3 and TRBJ2-7; 9 bases line up with TRBD2. The CDR3 length is 14 residues. Germline-derived CDR1 and CDR2 are MNHEY and SVGEGT. Trimming took 4 bases from V and 6 from J; bases not matched to a gene: 7. CDR3 sequence (DNA): TGTGCCAGCAGTTTAGCGGGAGTAATAGGCGAGCAGTACTTC. Protein sequence: CASSLAGVIGEQYF.

This chain connects TRBV7-2 to TRBJ2-7; D unresolved. V gave up 5 bases and J gave up 4 bases, with 9 bases separating them. The length of the CDR3 is 12 residues. Looked up from germline, CDR1 is SGHTA and CDR2 is FQGNSA. The CDR3 bases are TGTGCCAGCAGCACCACGGCTTACGAGCAGTACTTC. Its translation is CASSTTAYEQYF.

The V gene is TRBV4-3, the J gene TRBJ2-1; D is uncertain. There are 13 residues in the CDR3. CDR1 is LGHNA and CDR2 is YSLEER in the germline V gene. Trimming removed 0 bases from V and 6 bases from J, with 6 bases in between. The CDR3, as DNA: TGCGCCAGCAGCCAAGAGACCTTCAATGAGCAGTTCTTC. This translates into CASSQETFNEQFF.

The genes are TRBV9 and TRBJ1-4; D call uncertain. The CDR3 is 15 residues long. V lost 0 bases to trimming and J lost 4 bases, with 10 bases between them. Germline V gene sequence: CDR1 SGDLS, CDR2 YYNGEE. CDR3 DNA: TGTGCCAGCAGCGTAGGTGTAGGTATTAATGAAAAACTGTTTTTT. It yields the protein CASSVGVGINEKLFF.

This clone was recorded once. The CDR3 sequence is CASSVGGPRQETQYF. The DNA of the CDR3 is TGTGCCAGCAGCGTTGGGGGGCCGAGGCAAGAGACCCAGTACTTC. The chain carries TRBV9 and TRBJ2-5; D is tentatively TRBD1 or TRBD2 (6 bases each). Deletions cut 2 bases from V and 2 bases from J, with 13 bases between. The CDR3 runs 15 residues. Germline CDR1 reads SGDLS; CDR2 reads YYNGEE. The full variable domain, with the rest looked up from reference TRBV9 and TRBJ2-5, is DSGVTQTPKHLITATGQRVTLRCSPRSGDLSVYWYQQSLDQGLQFLIQYYNGEERAKGNILERFSAQQFPDLHSELNLSSLELGDSALYFCASSVGGPRQETQYFGPGTRLLVL.

This clone was observed a few times. This chain uses TRBV7-3 with TRBJ2-1; the D gene is possibly TRBD1 (5 bases). CDR3 length: 13 residues. From germline, CDR1 is SGHTA and CDR2 FQGTGA. V was cut by 2 bases and J by 5 bases, with 7 bases left in between. CDR3 nucleotide sequence: TGTGCCAGCAGCTTAGGGGCCAACAATGAGCAGTTCTTC. Encoded protein: CASSLGANNEQFF.

This rearrangement joins TRBV24-1 to TRBJ2-2, with D perhaps TRBD1 or TRBD2 (6 bases each). CDR3 size: 16 residues. The germline V gene has CDR1 KGHDR and CDR2 SFDVKD. V was clipped by 6 bases and J by 5 bases, with 18 bases between them. This CDR3 is CATSKEGGGETGELFF. In DNA form, the CDR3 reads TGTGCCACCAGTAAAGAAGGGGGAGGAGAGACCGGGGAGCTGTTTTTT.

This chain connects TRBV5-8 to TRBJ2-3; D ambiguous. The CDR3 runs to 14 residues. Trimming took off 6 bases at V and 1 base at J, with 12 bases between the two ends. CDR1 is SGHTS, CDR2 YDEGEE, per germline. The CDR3 is CASNLGIGTDTQYF. The CDR3 nucleotides read TGTGCCAGCAACCTTGGGATCGGCACAGATACGCAGTATTTT.

The V gene is TRBV7-9, the J gene TRBJ2-1; TRBD2 agrees at 8 bases. V lost 2 bases, J lost 0 bases, and 9 bases stayed unmatched. The CDR3 has 18 amino acids. CDR1 SEHNR and CDR2 FQNEAQ come from the germline V gene (reference sequence). CDR3 DNA: TGTGCCAGCAGCTTACTGAGCGGGGGTTATAGCTCCTACAATGAGCAGTTCTTC. This sequence encodes CASSLLSGGYSSYNEQFF.

About this clone: Other DNA sequences of this sample code for an identical CDR3. V and J are TRBV19 and TRBJ2-1, with 8 nucleotides matching TRBD2. CDR3 length: 15 residues. Germline V gene sequence: CDR1 LNHDA, CDR2 SQIVND (reference sequence). The junction had 1 base not matched to a gene; V was cut back by 1 base and J by 2 bases. The CDR3 sequence is CASSIGRGAYNEQFF. CDR3 DNA: TGTGCCAGTAGTATAGGGCGGGGGGCCTACAATGAGCAGTTCTTC. Full variable domain (rest looked up from reference TRBV19 and TRBJ2-1): DGGITQSPKYLFRKEGQNVTLSCEQNLNHDAMYWYRQDPGQGLRLIYYSQIVNDFQKGDIAEGYSVSREKKESFPLTVTSAQKNPTAFYLCASSIGRGAYNEQFFGPGTRLTVL.